Given below is one T cell receptor (beta chain) in context. The data stem from a study of blood T cell repertoires in COVID-19. V dropped 1 base and J dropped 9 bases, with 12 bases sitting between them. Looked up from germline, CDR1 is SEHNR and CDR2 is FQNEAQ (reference sequence). The CDR3 has 14 amino acids. Cohort allocation depended upon clinical history that participants reported. Produced via immunoSEQ multiplex PCR; TCRdb's table is partial and in-frame only. Among some 330,000 clones listed, around 84% were seen once. This chain connects TRBV7-9 to TRBJ2-2, with D maybe TRBD2 (6 bases). What was sequenced was PBMCs or T cells enriched from blood (not recorded which). The sequence was obtained from a man aged 25-40 years who had recovered from COVID-19. The CDR3 is CASSLDGSTRELFF. The CDR3 DNA is TGTGCCAGCAGCTTAGACGGGAGTACCAGGGAGCTGTTTTTT.